Each of the 27 T cell receptor beta chains below was sequenced from the same sample in a study of Graves' ophthalmopathy and Graves' hyperthyroidism. RNA served as the template for amplifying TCR beta CDR3 regions. In the first round, RT-PCR was carried out with HTBI primers, and a multiplex PCR formed the second round. TCRdb redid the calling of the multiplex PCR reads with MiXCR, one entry per CDR3 protein. Among over a million distinct CDR3 sequences listed, approximately 35% were seen once. Sequencing was performed on peripheral blood or thyroid tissue (not recorded which). Receptors originate from an adult man with Graves' hyperthyroidism.

This clonotype has only a few counts. This chain joins TRBV19 and TRBJ2-7; D is unresolved. V was cut by 5 bases and J by 2 bases, with 19 bases left in between. Per germline, CDR1 LNHDA and CDR2 SQIVND (reference sequence). The CDR3 runs to 16 residues. For the CDR3, the DNA is TGTGCCAGTAGTTACCGACTCGATAACCGACCCTACGAGCAGTACTTC. This sequence encodes CASSYRLDNRPYEQYF. The full variable domain, completed using reference TRBV19 and TRBJ2-7, is DGGITQSPKYLFRKEGQNVTLSCEQNLNHDAMYWYRQDPGQGLRLIYYSQIVNDFQKGDIAEGYSVSREKKESFPLTVTSAQKNPTAFYLCASSYRLDNRPYEQYFGPGTRLTVT.

The table lists this clonotype with many counts. J is TRBJ1-5 and V is TRBV19, with D possibly matching TRBD1 (5 bases). Trimming shortened V by 6 bases and J by 0 bases, and 12 bases separated the two germline ends. This CDR3 comprises 15 residues. CDR1 and CDR2 (germline): LNHDA, SQIVND (reference sequence). CDR3 coding DNA: TGTGCCAGTAGGGGACGGGCCTTTAGCAATCAGCCCCAGCATTTT. It encodes CASRGRAFSNQPQHF.

This chain uses TRBV15 with TRBJ1-1; D gene ambiguous. This CDR3 contains 12 residues. Germline lookup yields CDR1 LNHNV and CDR2 YYDKDF (reference sequence). V gave up 1 base and J gave up 7 bases, with 7 bases separating them. The CDR3 DNA reads as TGTGCCACCAGCAGAGTTGGATTTGAAGCTTTCTTT. It codes for CATSRVGFEAFF.

V gene TRBV7-9 combines with J gene TRBJ2-5; TRBD2 agrees at 7 bases. After removal of 6 bases from V and 9 bases from J, the junction contained 4 bases not matched to a gene. Germline CDR1 reads SEHNR; CDR2 reads FQNEAQ (reference sequence). The CDR3 loop spans 11 amino acids. For the CDR3, the DNA is TGTGCCAGCAGTTCACGGGAGGCCCAGTACTTC. Its protein is CASSSREAQYF.

This clonotype was recorded many times. J is TRBJ1-5 and V is TRBV7-9; the D is unclear. Trimming removed 5 bases from V and 6 bases from J, with 11 bases in between. The CDR3 sequence is 13 residues long. Germline V gene sequence: CDR1 SEHNR, CDR2 FQNEAQ (reference sequence). CDR3 protein: CASSPSTGQPQHF. The CDR3 DNA reads TGTGCCAGCAGCCCATCAACCGGTCAGCCCCAGCATTTT. Full variable domain (remainder filled in from reference TRBV7-9 and TRBJ1-5): DTGVSQNPRHKITKRGQNVTFRCDPISEHNRLYWYRQTLGQGPEFLTYFQNEAQLEKSRLLSDRFSAERPKGSFSTLEIQRTEQGDSAMYLCASSPSTGQPQHFGDGTRLSIL.

This clonotype was found once. The CDR3 spells CASSPIGSVRSVWNTIYF. The CDR3 bases are TGTGCCAGTAGCCCCATAGGATCCGTTCGAAGTGTTTGGAACACCATATATTTT. The chain links TRBV19 to TRBJ1-3; unclear D gene. V was clipped by 6 bases and J by 7 bases, with 28 bases between them. The CDR3 has 18 amino acids. The germline gives CDR1 LNHDA, CDR2 SQIVND (reference sequence).

The chain uses TRBV4-1 and TRBJ2-7, with 11 bases lining up with TRBD2. CDR1 and CDR2 from the germline V gene are MGHRA and YSYEKL. The trim removed 5 bases at V and 4 bases at J, leaving 13 bases unmatched. This CDR3 region has 17 residues. CDR3 nucleotide sequence: TGCGCCAGCAGCTTCGACCCACCGACTAGCGGGATATACGAGCAGTACTTC. Translating gives CASSFDPPTSGIYEQYF.

This clonotype came up many times. The chain has TRBV11-2 and TRBJ2-7, with D tentatively TRBD2 (5 bases). V was cut by 3 bases and J by 0 bases, with 12 bases left in between. Germline CDR1 reads SGHAT; CDR2 reads FQNNGV. This CDR3 is built from 15 residues. CDR3 bases: TGTGCCAGCAGCTTCGGCGGGTCCAGCTCCTACGAGCAGTACTTC. This encodes CASSFGGSSSYEQYF.

The chain is built from TRBV4-2 and TRBJ2-5; D call uncertain. Trimming took off 1 base at V and 5 bases at J, with 11 bases between the two ends. This CDR3 has 14 amino acids. Germline CDR1 reads LGHNA; CDR2 reads YNFKEQ. The CDR3 coding sequence is TGTGCCAGCAGCCAAGCAGCGCTAAGTGAGACCCAGTACTTC. Its translation: CASSQAALSETQYF.

In its sample, this clonotype was seen many times. The rearrangement links TRBV7-8 to TRBJ2-5; TRBD1 agrees at 7 bases. Germline trimming cut 2 bases from V and 1 base from J; bases unmatched to any gene: 7. This CDR3 has 16 amino acids. Looked up from germline, CDR1 is SGHVS and CDR2 is FQNEAQ. CDR3 amino acids: CASSLRTGVFQETQYF. Written as DNA, the CDR3 is TGTGCCAGCAGCTTAAGAACAGGGGTCTTCCAAGAGACCCAGTACTTC.

The chain combines TRBV10-3 with TRBJ2-7; D is uncertain. Between the trimmed V and J ends, which lost 5 bases and 2 bases, there was a span of 7 bases. The germline gives CDR1 ENHRY, CDR2 SYGVKD. There are 12 residues in the CDR3. CDR3 region: CAISRATYEQYF. The CDR3 DNA reads as TGTGCCATCAGTAGGGCGACCTACGAGCAGTACTTC.

A remark on this clonotype: This clone may be a read error of a much larger clone one base away. V gene TRBV7-8 combines with J gene TRBJ2-7; 8 bases line up with TRBD2. The length of the CDR3 is 16 residues. Germline V CDR1 and CDR2: SGHVS, FQNEAQ. The CDR3 DNA reads TGTGCCAGCAGCTTAGAGCAGCGGGAGTTTTCCTGCGAGCAGTACTTC. Amino acids: CASSLEQREFSCEQYF.

There are many counts of this clonotype. The genes are TRBV29-1 and TRBJ1-2; perhaps TRBD1 as D (5 bases). The CDR3 spans 15 residues. Between the trimmed V and J ends, which lost 5 bases and 4 bases, there was a span of 20 bases. Germline V gives CDR1 SQVTM, CDR2 ANQGSEA. The chain's CDR3 is CSVPMPGPQGYGYTF. As DNA, the CDR3 is TGCAGCGTTCCAATGCCCGGGCCCCAGGGCTATGGCTACACCTTC. The complete variable domain, with remaining parts taken from reference TRBV29-1 and TRBJ1-2, reads SAVISQKPSRDICQRGTSLTIQCQVDSQVTMMFWYRQQPGQSLTLIATANQGSEATYESGFVIDKFPISRPNLTFSTLTVSNMSPEDSSIYLCSVPMPGPQGYGYTFGSGTRLTVV.

To note about this clonotype: Germline and junction disagree at one end, which may indicate a read error. The chain carries TRBV10-3 and TRBJ1-3, with a possible D match to TRBD1 (5 bases). The CDR3 has 18 amino acids. Germline CDR1 ENHRY, CDR2 SYGVKD. The CDR3 loop is CASSLSPATADSGNTIYF. As DNA, the CDR3 is TGTGCCAGCAGTTTATCCCCCGCGACAGCAGACTCTGGAAACACCATATATTTT.

The sample holds many counts of this clonotype. The chain joins TRBV10-3 to TRBJ2-7; TRBD1 might be the D (6 bases). This CDR3 is built from 13 residues. Germline CDR1 ENHRY, CDR2 SYGVKD. Trimming removed 3 bases from V and 2 bases from J, with 8 bases in between. CDR3 sequence (DNA): TGTGCCATCAGTGACAGGGGACCCTACGAGCAGTACTTC. As protein: CAISDRGPYEQYF.

The table lists this clonotype with a few counts. The chain links TRBV4-3 to TRBJ1-1, with D perhaps TRBD1 (6 bases). Trimming removed 4 bases from V and 0 bases from J, with 15 bases in between. The germline V gene has CDR1 LGHNA and CDR2 YSLEER. This CDR3 is built from 16 residues. In DNA, the CDR3 is TGCGCCAGCAGCCGAGAGACAGGCACTTTGAACACTGAAGCTTTCTTT. Amino acids: CASSRETGTLNTEAFF.

This clonotype was observed a few times. V usage is TRBV10-3 and J usage is TRBJ1-4; the D gene is possibly TRBD1 (5 bases). Germline V gene sequence: CDR1 ENHRY, CDR2 SYGVKD. The CDR3 sequence is 15 residues long. V was shortened by 1 base and J by 8 bases, with 14 bases between the two germline ends. CDR3 region: CAISELGQGQEKLFF. In DNA form, the CDR3 reads TGTGCCATCAGTGAGTTGGGGCAGGGCCAAGAAAAACTGTTTTTT.

There are many counts of this clonotype. The chain employs TRBV12-3 or TRBV12-4 and TRBJ1-6, with D maybe TRBD1 (5 bases). V was pared by 3 bases and J by 13 bases, with 13 bases between. This CDR3 has 13 amino acids. CDR3 in amino acids: CASSLGDLRPLHF. The CDR3 DNA reads TGTGCCAGCAGTTTGGGGGACCTTAGGCCCCTCCACTTT.

This clonotype came up many times. The rearrangement joins TRBV12-3 or TRBV12-4 to TRBJ1-5; D remains ambiguous. V was trimmed by 3 bases and J by 4 bases, leaving 13 bases between them. CDR3 size: 15 residues. As DNA, the CDR3 is TGTGCCAGCAGTTTTGGCTGGCGCACAAATCAGCCCCAGCATTTT. Its protein product is CASSFGWRTNQPQHF.

This clonotype showed up just a few times. A much larger clone sits a single nucleotide away, making a read error possible. This chain connects TRBV12-3 or TRBV12-4 to TRBJ2-5, with D perhaps matching TRBD1 or TRBD2 (5 bases each). The CDR3 has 14 residues. DNA for the CDR3: TGTACCAGCAGTCCCCGGGACGGCAAAGAGACCCAGTACTTC. Its protein product is CTSSPRDGKETQYF.

J is TRBJ2-7 and V is TRBV30, with D unclear. From germline, CDR1 is GTSNPN and CDR2 SVGIG (reference sequence). Trimming took off 5 bases at V and 5 bases at J, with 13 bases between the two ends. This CDR3 comprises 12 residues. CDR3 DNA sequence: TGTGCCTGGGCCCCCTTCAGCGACGAGCAGTACTTC. Amino acid sequence: CAWAPFSDEQYF.

This clonotype was detected many times. The chain recombines TRBV5-1 with TRBJ1-2; no clear D. The germline CDR1 and CDR2 sequences are SGHRS and YFSETQ. The CDR3 is made up of 12 amino acids. V lost 7 bases and J lost 6, with 13 bases in between. As DNA, the CDR3 is TGCGCCAGCCAATCCCAGGAGGATGGCTACACCTTC. Its translation is CASQSQEDGYTF.

This rearrangement joins TRBV24-1 to TRBJ2-5; possibly TRBD1 for D (5 bases). The J call could be wrong; TRBJ2-4 is a better fit for the DNA end. CDR1 and CDR2 from the germline V gene are KGHDR and SFDVKD. The CDR3 sequence is 15 residues long. Written as DNA, the CDR3 is TGTGCCACCAGTGATCCAACCGACAGCATCGACATTCAGTACTTC. Residues: CATSDPTDSIDIQYF.

This clonotype was seen repeatedly, ten times or more. This chain joins TRBV12-3 or TRBV12-4 and TRBJ2-5; 10 bases fit TRBD2. The CDR3 runs 16 residues. J was trimmed by 4 bases and V by 2 bases; bases with no gene match: 7. The CDR3 DNA reads as TGTGCCAGCAGTTTACAGCGGGGGGGCCTTGTAGAGACCCAGTACTTC. Residues: CASSLQRGGLVETQYF.

This chain links TRBV6-5 with TRBJ2-7; D may be TRBD1 (5 bases). The V gene's germline CDR1 is MNHEY and CDR2 SVGAGI. V was shortened by 2 bases and J by 3 bases, with 26 bases between the two germline ends. This CDR3 contains 19 residues. The CDR3 nucleotides read TGTGCCAGCAGTTACACGTCACGAGACAGTTTGGGTCCGGACTACGAGCAGTACTTC. Translated, it gives CASSYTSRDSLGPDYEQYF.

In regard to this clonotype: This may be a read error: a much more frequent sequence differs by one nucleotide. The rearrangement uses TRBV10-3 and TRBJ2-2; D possibly matches TRBD1 or TRBD2 (5 bases each). Deletions cut 0 bases from V and 4 bases from J, with 6 bases between. Germline loops: CDR1 ENHRY, CDR2 SYGVKD. CDR3 size: 14 residues. CDR3 in amino acids: CAISESGVTGELFF. CDR3 coding DNA: TGTGCCATCAGTGAGTCGGGGGTCACCGGGGAGCTGTTTTTT.

This clonotype showed up just a few times. The chain is built from TRBV28 and TRBJ1-2, with TRBD1 matching over 8 bases. CDR3 length: 14 amino acids. Trimming removed 6 bases from V and 4 bases from J; junction bases left unmatched: 7. Looked up from germline, CDR1 is MDHEN and CDR2 is SYDVKM. In DNA, the CDR3 is TGTGCCAGCAGCACAGCCGGGACAGGCTATGGCTACACCTTC. Translation gives CASSTAGTGYGYTF.